A single sample is the source of the 20 T cell receptor beta chains below, sequenced in a study of tumor and adjacent non-tumor tissue in lung cancer. The library came from three nested PCR rounds adapted from ARM-PCR protocols. TCRdb processed the multiplex PCR reads anew with MiXCR; each CDR3 protein has one entry. Among roughly 220,000 distinct CDR3 sequences listed, about 71% were seen once. This sample's RNA came from whole unsorted tissue. The material sequenced was lung tumor tissue. The receptors derive from a man aged 60 to 69 with non-small cell lung cancer.

CDR3 region: CSARVKGVKVAPLHF. CDR3 DNA: TGCAGTGCTAGAGTCAAGGGAGTAAAAGTGGCACCCCTCCACTTT. The gene calls are TRBV20-1 and TRBJ1-6; D unresolved. CDR3 length equals 15 residues. The germline V gene encodes CDR1 DFQATT and CDR2 SNEGSKA (reference sequence). V lost 1 base and J lost 11, with 18 bases in between.

Comments on this clonotype: At one of its ends the junction is not consistent with the germline gene, which may arise from a read error. This chain joins TRBV20-1 and TRBJ2-3; 9 nucleotides align to TRBD2. The CDR3 consists of 14 residues. Germline CDR1 DFQATT, CDR2 SNEGSKA (reference sequence). CDR3 residues: CSTASAGGTETQYF. DNA for the CDR3: TGCAGTACTGCCTCAGCGGGGGGCACAGAAACGCAGTATTTT.

V usage is TRBV20-1 and J usage is TRBJ2-7; D unclear. V was trimmed by 1 base and J by 10 bases, leaving 11 bases between them. The length of the CDR3 is 11 residues. In germline, CDR1 is DFQATT, CDR2 SNEGSKA (reference sequence). CDR3 region: CSARGEYGQYF. DNA for the CDR3: TGCAGTGCTAGAGGGGAATACGGACAGTACTTC.

In regard to this clonotype: The CDR3 does not close with the conserved phenylalanine or tryptophan, likely indicating a read error. This rearrangement joins TRBV24-1 to TRBJ1-1; D possibly corresponds to TRBD1 (5 bases). CDR3 size: 13 residues. The germline V gene has CDR1 KGHDR and CDR2 SFDVKD. Trimming left V 5 bases short and J 5 bases short, with 11 bases between. CDR3 sequence: CATSGGERTEAFL. Written as DNA, the CDR3 is TGTGCCACCAGTGGAGGGGAGAGGACTGAAGCTTTCCTT.

The chain joins TRBV7-9 to TRBJ2-5, with unresolved D. Trimming cost V 1 base and J 5 bases, with 11 bases left between them. The CDR3 runs to 14 residues. CDR1 and CDR2 (germline): SEHNR, FQNEAQ (reference sequence). The CDR3 region is CASSLDTAIETQYF. The CDR3 bases are TGTGCCAGCAGCTTAGACACTGCGATCGAGACCCAGTACTTC.

The V and J genes are TRBV6-5 and TRBJ2-1, with unresolved D. V lost 4 bases and J lost 4, with 14 bases in between. The length of the CDR3 is 15 residues. CDR1 is MNHEY, CDR2 SVGAGI, per germline. In nucleotides, the CDR3 is TGTGCCAGCAGTTTCCGGTCCTCAGGATACAATGAGCAGTTCTTC. It yields the protein CASSFRSSGYNEQFF.

This clonotype came up many times. The rearrangement links TRBV6-1 to TRBJ2-7; 11 bases fit TRBD2. The CDR3 is 15 residues long. V lost 3 bases and J lost 2; bases outside the gene matches: 3. CDR1 and CDR2 (germline): MNHNS, SASEGT. The CDR3 bases are TGTGCCAGCAGTGATGGGACTAGCGGCCCCTACGAGCAGTACTTC. It specifies CASSDGTSGPYEQYF.

With respect to this clonotype: Compared with germline, one end of the junction differs, possibly owing to a read error. The chain joins TRBV20-1 to TRBJ2-7, with D maybe TRBD1 (6 bases). CDR3 length: 14 residues. Germline V gene lookup returns CDR1 DFQATT and CDR2 SNEGSKA (reference sequence). CDR3 sequence: CSARDQGQTHEQYF. The CDR3 bases are TGCAGTGCCAGAGATCAGGGACAAACCCACGAGCAGTACTTC.

This clonotype was detected many times. The V call is TRBV20-1, the J call TRBJ2-7; 8 bases align to TRBD2. Trimming removed 4 bases from V and 4 bases from J; junction bases left unmatched: 6. The germline gives CDR1 DFQATT, CDR2 SNEGSKA (reference sequence). The CDR3 extends over 13 amino acids. The CDR3 nucleotides read TGCAGTGCTAATGTGGCGGGAGGTTACGAGCAGTACTTC. As protein: CSANVAGGYEQYF.

V gene TRBV28 combines with J gene TRBJ2-7, with no clear D. This CDR3 contains 13 residues. V lost 7 bases to trimming and J lost 3 bases, with 13 bases between them. Per the germline V gene, CDR1 is MDHEN and CDR2 is SYDVKM. CDR3 amino acids: CASKTANYYEQYF. DNA for the CDR3: TGTGCCAGCAAGACCGCGAACTACTACGAGCAGTACTTC.

V and J are TRBV11-2 and TRBJ2-1; D gene unclear. The V and J ends lost 1 base and 4 bases respectively, with 8 bases between them. CDR1 is SGHAT, CDR2 FQNNGV, per germline. This CDR3 has 14 residues. As DNA, the CDR3 is TGTGCCAGCAGCTTAGCGAGGCGGTACAATGAGCAGTTCTTC. It codes for CASSLARRYNEQFF. The entire variable domain, with the rest obtained from reference TRBV11-2 and TRBJ2-1, is as follows: EAGVAQSPRYKIIEKRQSVAFWCNPISGHATLYWYQQILGQGPKLLIQFQNNGVVDDSQLPKDRFSAERLKGVDSTLKIQPAKLEDSAVYLCASSLARRYNEQFFGPGTRLTVL.

As regards this clonotype: This may arise from a read error, as a much more abundant clone is one base away. The rearrangement uses TRBV11-1 and TRBJ2-7; 8 positions agree with TRBD1. The CDR3 totals 15 residues. Germline V gives CDR1 SGHAT, CDR2 FQDESV (reference sequence). J lost 4 bases, V lost 3 bases, and 8 bases had no gene match. The CDR3 nucleotides read TGTGCCAGCAGCTTTTCCTCCTGGACAGGGTACGAGCAGTACTTC. As protein: CASSFSSWTGYEQYF.

V is TRBV5-6 and J is TRBJ2-3; D is unclear. Germline CDR1 and CDR2: SGHDT and YYEEEE. Trimming took off 3 bases at V and 7 bases at J, with 9 bases between the two ends. CDR3 length: 12 residues. CDR3 loop: CASSYPRNTQYF. CDR3 bases: TGTGCCAGCAGCTACCCTCGAAATACGCAGTATTTT.

The chain is built from TRBV6-1 and TRBJ2-1; 8 nucleotides match TRBD1. Germline lookup yields CDR1 MNHNS and CDR2 SASEGT. The length of the CDR3 is 18 residues. V dropped 6 bases and J dropped 4; count of bases not matched to a gene: 17. The chain's CDR3 is CASSVQGVTNQAYNEQFF. In DNA form, the CDR3 reads TGTGCCAGCAGCGTACAGGGGGTTACGAATCAAGCTTACAATGAGCAGTTCTTC.

This clonotype was counted a few times. This sequence joins TRBV12-3 or TRBV12-4 and TRBJ1-1; 7 bases are a match to TRBD1. This CDR3 region has 18 residues. J lost 0 bases, V lost 4 bases, and 14 bases had no gene match. The CDR3 DNA is TGTGCCAGCAGTTACGGCGGGGGAGGGGGCGCCATGAACACTGAAGCTTTCTTT. As protein: CASSYGGGGGAMNTEAFF.

The chain joins TRBV5-4 to TRBJ2-1; the D gene is possibly TRBD2 (6 bases). The germline gives CDR1 SGHNT, CDR2 YYREEE (reference sequence). CDR3 size: 16 residues. Trimming took off 4 bases at V and 2 bases at J, with 16 bases between the two ends. CDR3 protein: CASSPSGTPTYNEQFF. DNA for the CDR3: TGTGCCAGCAGCCCGTCCGGGACTCCGACCTACAATGAGCAGTTCTTC.

With regard to this clonotype: The conserved closing phenylalanine or tryptophan is absent in this CDR3, likely reflecting a read error. The V and J genes are TRBV11-2 and TRBJ1-1; TRBD1 might be the D (5 bases). The V end lost 5 bases, the J end lost 3 bases, and 10 bases lay between the germline ends. The CDR3 contains 13 residues. In germline, CDR1 is SGHAT, CDR2 FQNNGV. The CDR3 here is CASSAQGDTEAFI. CDR3 DNA: TGTGCCAGCAGCGCTCAGGGTGACACTGAAGCTTTCATT.

This clonotype occurred many times. This chain links TRBV5-1 with TRBJ1-4; 8 bases align to TRBD1. CDR1 is SGHRS and CDR2 is YFSETQ in the germline V gene. The CDR3 extends over 16 amino acids. Unmatched junction bases numbered 8, after V lost 0 bases and J lost 7 bases. The chain's CDR3 is CASSLAQGALGEKLFF. CDR3 nucleotide sequence: TGCGCCAGCAGCTTGGCCCAGGGGGCGTTAGGTGAAAAACTGTTTTTT.

With regard to this clonotype: A junction end diverges from the germline sequence, so it may reflect a read error. This rearrangement joins TRBV11-1 to TRBJ2-7; possibly TRBD1 or TRBD2 for D (6 bases each). This CDR3 contains 13 residues. Germline V gene data show CDR1 as SGHAT and CDR2 as FQDESV (reference sequence). DNA for the CDR3: TGTACCAGCAGCCCGGACGGGGGCTACGAGCTGTACTTC. Translating gives CTSSPDGGYELYF.

In the case of this clonotype: One end of the junction does not line up with germline, which may come from a read error. The chain couples TRBV11-3 to TRBJ2-6, with a weak D call TRBD1 (5 bases). The CDR3 covers 16 residues. Germline V CDR1 and CDR2: SGHNT, YENEEA. CDR3: CTSSFESVSGANVLNF. The DNA of the CDR3 is TGTACCAGCAGTTTTGAGTCGGTATCTGGGGCCAACGTCCTGAATTTC. The full variable domain, rest sourced from reference TRBV11-3 and TRBJ2-6, is EAGVVQSPRYKIIEKKQPVAFWCNPISGHNTLYWYLQNLGQGPELLIRYENEEAVDDSQLPKDRFSAERLKGVDSTLKIQPAELGDSAVYLCTSSFESVSGANVLNFGAGSRLTVL.